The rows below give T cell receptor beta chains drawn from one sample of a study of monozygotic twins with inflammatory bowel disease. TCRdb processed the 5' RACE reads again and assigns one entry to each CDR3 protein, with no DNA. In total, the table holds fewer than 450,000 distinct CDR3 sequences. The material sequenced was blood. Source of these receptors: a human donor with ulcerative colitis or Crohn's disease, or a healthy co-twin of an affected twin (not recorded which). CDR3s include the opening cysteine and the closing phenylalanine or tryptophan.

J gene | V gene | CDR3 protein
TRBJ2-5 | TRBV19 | CASSIRQGETQYF
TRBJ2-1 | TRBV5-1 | CASSLALRGGRDEQFF
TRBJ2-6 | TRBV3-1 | CASSQGSAGPGANVLTF
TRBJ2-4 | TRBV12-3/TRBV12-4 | CASSTGTAQYF
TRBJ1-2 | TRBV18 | CASSLAAGVNYGYTF
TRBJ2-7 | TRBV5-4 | CASSLELRTAYEQYF
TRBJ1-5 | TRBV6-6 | CASNPGTGVQPQHF
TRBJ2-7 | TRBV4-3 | CASSQVETGLLHEQYF
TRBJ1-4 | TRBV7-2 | CASSLTQGTNEKLFF
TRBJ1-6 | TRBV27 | CASSLRTRGAIYNSPLHF
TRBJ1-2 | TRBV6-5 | CASRNTGNYGYTF
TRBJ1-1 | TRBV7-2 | CASSLAPGGGGTEAFF
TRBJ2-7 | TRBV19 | CASSMGDGLFYEQYF
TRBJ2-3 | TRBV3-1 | CASSQDLRGGDNTQYF
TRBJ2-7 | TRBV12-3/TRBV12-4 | CASSPRQGGSYEQYF
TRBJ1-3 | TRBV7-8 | CASSLTATGNTIYF
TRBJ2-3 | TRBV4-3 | CASSHTRGRDTDTQYF
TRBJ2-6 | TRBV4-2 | CASSQQQGTGANVLTF
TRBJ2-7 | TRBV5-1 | CASSLPSATYEQYF
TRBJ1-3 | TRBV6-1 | CASRGGVLWGNTIYF
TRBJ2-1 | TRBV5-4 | CASSPELAGTYNEQFF
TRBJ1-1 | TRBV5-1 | CASSLSKDMNTEAFF
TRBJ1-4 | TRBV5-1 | CASSLGGLEEKLFF
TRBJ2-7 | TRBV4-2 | CASSQGRYEQYF
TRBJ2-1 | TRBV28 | CASTEWGIRSGSSYNEQFF
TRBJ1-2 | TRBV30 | CAWSVEFRGRYGYTF
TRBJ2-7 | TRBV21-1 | CASSKVIQDGRHEQYF
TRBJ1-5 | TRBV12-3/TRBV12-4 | CASSLAQTGGQNQPQHF
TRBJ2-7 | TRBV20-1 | CSARGQGGYEQYF
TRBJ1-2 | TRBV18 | CASSPNRGQGGGGYTF
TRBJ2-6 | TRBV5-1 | CASSPQGPHSGANVLTF
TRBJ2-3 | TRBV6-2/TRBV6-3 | CASSPRGGAVHTQYF
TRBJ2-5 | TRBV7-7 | CASQHRGQETQYF
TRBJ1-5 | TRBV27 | CASSPGANQPQHF